This TCR beta chain derives from a study of identical twins. General study points: Invariant populations such as MAIT and iNKT cells could partly muddle zero-insertion analyses.

This CDR3 has 13 amino acids. Trimming removed 6 bases at V and 1 base at J, with 9 bases between. TCRdb itself ran the 5' RACE reads through MiXCR, one entry per CDR3 protein. The sample lists about 890,000 distinct CDR3 sequences, 12% occurring once. By its share, this clonotype is medium-sized (0.01 to 0.1%). Its antigen is unidentified. The sample was also reused in another study, on yellow fever vaccine responses in identical twins. As reported in that work: After vaccination, twins' T cell response reportedly seemed partly convergent, partly personalized.

This clonotype originated in a woman aged 18-29 years in good health. Input material: PBMCs. The V gene is TRBV12-3 or TRBV12-4, the J gene TRBJ1-1; no clear D. This chain's CDR3 is CASSLSGNTEAFF. The CDR3 nucleotides read TGTGCCAGCAGCTTGTCCGGGAACACTGAAGCTTTCTTT.